This T cell receptor (beta chain) is drawn from a study of blood T cell repertoires in COVID-19. About the research overall: From the United States, Italy and Spain came samples of acute and convalescent COVID-19. The cDNA or gDNA used as material had been derived from T cells, B-cell-depleted T cells, or PBMCs.

Study processing details: By means of reference gene primer amplification, nucleated cell counts were estimated. Only in-frame clones appear in the TCRdb table, and some are missing; sequencing was by immunoSEQ multiplex PCR. The D gene and trimming were derived from the DNA, and the V and J assignments and clone size from that table. The top ten clones hold around 10% of a sample with roughly 100,000 clones, 70% to 90% of them seen once. The ends lost 0 bases at V and 3 bases at J; junction bases unmatched: 6. CDR1 is SGHVS and CDR2 is FQNEAQ in the germline V gene. This CDR3 spans 17 amino acids. The TCR sequence derives from a woman in her twenties or thirties with acute or convalescent COVID-19. The chain couples TRBV7-8 to TRBJ2-2; 8 bases line up with TRBD1. The sequenced sample was peripheral blood. The CDR3 protein is CASSLAITGGHTGELFF. As DNA, the CDR3 is TGTGCCAGCAGCTTAGCAATCACAGGGGGGCACACCGGGGAGCTGTTTTTT.